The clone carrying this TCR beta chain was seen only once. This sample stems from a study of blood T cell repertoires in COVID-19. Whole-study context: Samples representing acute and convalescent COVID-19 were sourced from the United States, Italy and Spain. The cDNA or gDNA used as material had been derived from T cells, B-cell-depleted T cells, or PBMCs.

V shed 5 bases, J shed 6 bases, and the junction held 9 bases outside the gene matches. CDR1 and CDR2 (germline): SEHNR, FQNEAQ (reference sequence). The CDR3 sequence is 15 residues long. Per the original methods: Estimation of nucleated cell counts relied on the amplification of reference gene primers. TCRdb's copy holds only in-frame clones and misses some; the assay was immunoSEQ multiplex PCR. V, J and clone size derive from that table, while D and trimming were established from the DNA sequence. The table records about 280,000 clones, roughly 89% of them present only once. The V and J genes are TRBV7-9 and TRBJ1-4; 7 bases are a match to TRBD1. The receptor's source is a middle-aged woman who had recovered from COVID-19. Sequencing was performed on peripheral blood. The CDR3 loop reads CASSDSGGWDEKLFF. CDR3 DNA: TGTGCCAGCAGCGACTCAGGGGGATGGGATGAAAAACTGTTTTTT.